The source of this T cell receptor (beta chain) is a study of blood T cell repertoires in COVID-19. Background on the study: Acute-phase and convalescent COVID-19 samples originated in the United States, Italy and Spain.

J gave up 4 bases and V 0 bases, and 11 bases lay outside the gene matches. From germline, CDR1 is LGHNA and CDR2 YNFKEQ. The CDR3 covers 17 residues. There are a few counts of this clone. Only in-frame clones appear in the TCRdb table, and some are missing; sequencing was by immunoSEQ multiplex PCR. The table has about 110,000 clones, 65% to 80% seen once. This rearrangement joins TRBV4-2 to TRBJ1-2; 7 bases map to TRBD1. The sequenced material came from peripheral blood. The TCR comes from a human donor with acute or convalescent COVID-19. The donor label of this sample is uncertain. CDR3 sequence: CASSQDRGGGAGYGYTF. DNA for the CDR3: TGTGCCAGCAGCCAAGATCGCGGAGGGGGCGCGGGCTATGGCTACACCTTC.